This T cell receptor beta chain was sequenced in a study of neurological immune-mediated disorders. Indicated time point: longitudinal time-point 1 (baseline). Per germline, CDR1 SQVTM and CDR2 ANQGSEA. The CDR3 length is 14 residues. The ends were cut back, 4 bases at V and 0 bases at J, with 10 bases in the middle. The sample holds many counts of this clonotype. Each TCR transcript was tagged with a 10-nucleotide random UMI during 5'RACE. TCRdb passed the 5' RACE reads through MiXCR, listing each CDR3 protein once. The table has more than 70,000 distinct CDR3 sequences, approximately 10% seen once. The chain uses TRBV29-1 and TRBJ2-1; tentative D call: TRBD2 (5 bases). Sequenced: PBMCs. The receptor was derived from a man aged 25-40 years in good health. CDR3 amino acids: CSVVAGLSYNEQFF. CDR3 bases: TGCAGCGTTGTGGCGGGTCTCTCCTACAATGAGCAGTTCTTC.